This is a list of T cell receptor beta chains from one sample in a study of OX40 agonist ivuxolimab in advanced cancers. Assay: immunoSEQ multiplex PCR; the TCRdb copy retains only in-frame clones and omits some. The sample contains tens of thousands of clones, 84% of which appear only once. The sample was CD4+ or CD8+ T cells sorted from blood, taken in a trial of the OX40 agonist ivuxolimab. The receptors shown here come from an adult with an advanced solid tumor such as melanoma, head and neck, liver or kidney cancer. Both conserved end residues are part of each CDR3. D genes are given only for firm matches. Only part of the rows carry a size: once, few, many, or a class if the clone is expanded.

CASSWTRDTQYF TGTGCCAGCAGCTGGACTAGAGATACGCAGTATTTT TRBJ2-3 TRBD2 NA 12 TRBV7-2
CASSLMMGGSNEQFF TGTGCCAGCAGTTTAATGATGGGGGGAAGCAATGAGCAGTTCTTC TRBJ2-1 NA NA 15 TRBV28
CASRESDRVKQYF TGTGCCAGCAGGGAAAGTGACAGGGTTAAGCAGTACTTC TRBJ2-7 TRBD1 NA 13 TRBV25-1
CASSLVWTPDYEQYF TGTGCCAGCAGCTTAGTCTGGACACCAGACTACGAGCAGTACTTC TRBJ2-7 NA NA 15 TRBV7-2
CASSLARSYEQYF TGTGCCAGCAGCTTGGCCCGCTCCTACGAGCAGTACTTC TRBJ2-7 NA NA 13 TRBV5-6
CASSLGHGTGGYEQYF TGCGCCAGCAGCCTGGGGCACGGGACAGGGGGCTACGAGCAGTACTTC TRBJ2-7 TRBD1 NA 16 TRBV4-3
CAISQSYGYTF TGTGCCATCAGTCAGTCCTATGGCTACACCTTC TRBJ1-2 NA NA 11 TRBV10-3
CASSFLVADTYEQYF TGCGCCAGCAGCTTTTTGGTAGCGGATACCTACGAGCAGTACTTC TRBJ2-7 NA once 15 TRBV5-1
CASSYETGNQPQHF TGTGCCAGCAGCTACGAGACAGGGAATCAGCCCCAGCATTTT TRBJ1-5 TRBD1 NA 14 TRBV7-2
CASSRNGIAGELFF TGTGCCAGTAGTCGAAATGGTATCGCCGGGGAGCTGTTTTTT TRBJ2-2 NA NA 14 TRBV19
CASSIKAYSGNTIYF TGTGCCAGTAGTATCAAGGCTTACTCTGGAAACACCATATATTTT TRBJ1-3 NA medium-sized 15 TRBV19
CASSSLAGGKGIRSYEQYF TGTGCCAGCAGTTCCCTGGCTGGGGGGAAAGGAATCCGATCCTACGAGCAGTACTTC TRBJ2-7 NA NA 19 TRBV28
CASSDRRVSYEQYF TGTGCCAGCAGTGATCGAAGAGTCTCCTACGAGCAGTACTTC TRBJ2-7 NA once 14 TRBV2
CASSQGSGLSYEQYF TGTGCCAGCAGCCAAGGGTCGGGACTTTCCTACGAGCAGTACTTC TRBJ2-7 NA once 15 TRBV4-2
CASSSYHRGLNTEAFF TGTGCCAGCAGCTCCTACCACAGGGGCTTGAACACTGAAGCTTTCTTT TRBJ1-1 TRBD1 NA 16 TRBV7-9
CASSTTGSGANVLTF TGTGCCAGCAGTACCACAGGGTCCGGGGCCAACGTCCTGACTTTC TRBJ2-6 NA NA 15 TRBV25-1
CASSELWATYEQYF TGTGCCAGCAGTGAATTGTGGGCCACCTACGAGCAGTACTTC TRBJ2-7 NA NA 14 TRBV25-1
CATSRDGGRLAELTDTQYF TGTGCCACCAGCAGAGATGGGGGCAGACTAGCGGAACTCACAGATACGCAGTATTTT TRBJ2-3 TRBD2 NA 19 TRBV15
CSVGRAYNMNTEAFF TGCAGCGTTGGTAGGGCCTACAATATGAACACTGAAGCTTTCTTT TRBJ1-1 NA NA 15 TRBV29-1
CASSSSMTSGATDTQYF TGCGCCAGCAGCTCCTCCATGACTAGCGGGGCCACAGATACGCAGTATTTT TRBJ2-3 TRBD2 NA 17 TRBV4-3
CAWFPPDQESDSNQPQHF TGTGCCTGGTTCCCGCCAGACCAGGAATCAGATAGCAATCAGCCCCAGCATTTT TRBJ1-5 NA NA 18 TRBV30
CASSERNTIYF TGTGCCAGCAGTGAAAGAAACACCATATATTTT TRBJ1-3 NA NA 11 TRBV6-1
CASSLDREDTQYF TGTGCCAGCAGCTTAGATCGGGAAGATACGCAGTATTTT TRBJ2-3 NA NA 13 TRBV7-6
CASSHEGRETQYF TGTGCCAGCAGCCATGAGGGGCGTGAGACCCAGTACTTC TRBJ2-5 NA NA 13 TRBV5-4
CASSEQGSGYEQYF TGTGCCAGCAGCGAACAGGGGAGCGGCTACGAGCAGTACTTC TRBJ2-7 TRBD1 NA 14 TRBV7-2
CASSYPGTGKETQYF TGTGCCAGCAGTTACCCCGGGACAGGGAAAGAGACCCAGTACTTC TRBJ2-5 TRBD1 NA 15 TRBV28
CASSFGQGNYGYTF TGTGCCAGCAGCTTTGGACAGGGGAACTATGGCTACACCTTC TRBJ1-2 TRBD1 NA 14 TRBV9
CASSISAGNPLYGYTF TGTGCCAGTAGTATATCGGCAGGTAACCCCCTCTATGGCTACACCTTC TRBJ1-2 NA NA 16 TRBV19
CASSHRPTSGSFPYEQYF TGTGCCAGCAGCCATAGACCCACTAGCGGGAGTTTCCCCTACGAGCAGTACTTC TRBJ2-7 TRBD2 NA 18 TRBV7-2
CASSFLIGGERYF TGTGCCAGCAGTTTCCTAATTGGGGGGGAGAGGTACTTC TRBJ2-7 TRBD2 NA 13 TRBV28
CASSFQTSWTGEQYF TGTGCCAGCAGTTTTCAGACTAGTTGGACTGGCGAGCAGTACTTC TRBJ2-7 NA NA 15 TRBV2
CASSPRDGNSPLHF TGTGCCAGCAGCCCCCGGGACGGCAATTCACCCCTCCACTTT TRBJ1-6 NA NA 14 TRBV7-2
CASSFVGQGPQETQYF TGTGCCAGCAGTTTTGTGGGACAGGGGCCGCAAGAGACCCAGTACTTC TRBJ2-5 TRBD1 NA 16 TRBV27
CAISEVQGLGYGYTF TGTGCCATCAGTGAGGTCCAGGGGCTCGGTTATGGCTACACCTTC TRBJ1-2 NA NA 15 TRBV10-3
CASSLSLASSYNEQFF TGTGCCAGCAGCTTAAGCCTAGCGTCCTCCTACAATGAGCAGTTCTTC TRBJ2-1 NA NA 16 TRBV7-9
CAWSSPGTRISYEQYF TGTGCCTGGAGTAGCCCCGGGACGAGAATCTCCTACGAGCAGTACTTC TRBJ2-7 NA NA 16 TRBV30
CASSLFGDREGNQPQHF TGTGCCAGCAGTTTATTCGGCGACAGGGAAGGCAATCAGCCCCAGCATTTT TRBJ1-5 TRBD1 NA 17 TRBV27
CASRPLAATGELFF TGTGCCAGCAGGCCCCTAGCGGCCACCGGGGAGCTGTTTTTT TRBJ2-2 TRBD2 NA 14 TRBV7-2
CASSSAGGPVETQYF TGTGCCAGTAGTTCAGCGGGGGGGCCGGTCGAGACCCAGTACTTC TRBJ2-5 TRBD2 once 15 TRBV19